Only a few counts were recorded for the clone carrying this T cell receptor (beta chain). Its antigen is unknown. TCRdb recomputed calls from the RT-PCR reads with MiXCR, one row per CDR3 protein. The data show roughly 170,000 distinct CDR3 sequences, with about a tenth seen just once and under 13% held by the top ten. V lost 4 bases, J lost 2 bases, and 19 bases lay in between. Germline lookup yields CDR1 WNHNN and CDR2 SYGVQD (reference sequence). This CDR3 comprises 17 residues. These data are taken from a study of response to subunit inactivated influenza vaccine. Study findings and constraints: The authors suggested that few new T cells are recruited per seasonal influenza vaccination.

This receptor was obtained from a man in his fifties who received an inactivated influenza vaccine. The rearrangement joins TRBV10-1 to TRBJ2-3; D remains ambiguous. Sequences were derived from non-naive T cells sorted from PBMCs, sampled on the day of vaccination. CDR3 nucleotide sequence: TGCGCCAGCAGTGTTAGACCTACGGCATCCCCCACAGATACGCAGTATTTT. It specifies CASSVRPTASPTDTQYF.